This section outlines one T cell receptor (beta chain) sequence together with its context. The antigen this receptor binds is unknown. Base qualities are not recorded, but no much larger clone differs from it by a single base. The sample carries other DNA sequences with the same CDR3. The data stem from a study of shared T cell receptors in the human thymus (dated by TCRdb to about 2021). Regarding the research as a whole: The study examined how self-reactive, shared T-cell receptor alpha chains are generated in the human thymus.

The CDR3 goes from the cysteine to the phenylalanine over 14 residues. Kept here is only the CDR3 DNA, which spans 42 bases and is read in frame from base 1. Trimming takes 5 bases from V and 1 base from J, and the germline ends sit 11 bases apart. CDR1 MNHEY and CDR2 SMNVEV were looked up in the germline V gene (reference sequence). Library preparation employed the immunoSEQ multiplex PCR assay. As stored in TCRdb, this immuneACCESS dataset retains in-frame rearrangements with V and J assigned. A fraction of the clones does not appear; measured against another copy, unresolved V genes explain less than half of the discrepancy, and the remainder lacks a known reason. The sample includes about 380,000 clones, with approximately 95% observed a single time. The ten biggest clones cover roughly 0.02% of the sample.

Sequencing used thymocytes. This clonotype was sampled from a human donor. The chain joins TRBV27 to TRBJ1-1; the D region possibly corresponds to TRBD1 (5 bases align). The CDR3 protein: CASSPPGQNTEAFF. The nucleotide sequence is TGTGCCAGCAGTCCCCCCGGACAGAACACTGAAGCTTTCTTT.